Given below is one T cell receptor beta chain in context. These data are taken from a study of blood T cell repertoires in COVID-19. Germline V CDR1 and CDR2: GTSNPN, SVGIG (reference sequence). The CDR3 contains 16 residues. Between the trimmed V and J ends, which lost 4 bases and 1 base, there was a span of 19 bases. Clones were read by immunoSEQ multiplex PCR, and TCRdb kept only the in-frame ones, dropping some. The data hold some 160,000 clones, with approximately 80% observed a single time. The sequencing input was PBMCs or T cells enriched from blood (not recorded which). The chain carries TRBV30 and TRBJ1-1; D is possibly TRBD1 (6 bases). The TCR sequence derives from a woman aged 60-75 years who had recovered from COVID-19. The CDR3 bases are TGTGCCTGGAAGGTCCAAGATTCGGGACAGAACACTGAAGCTTTCTTT. Translating it yields CAWKVQDSGQNTEAFF.